Listed here are 5 T cell receptor beta chains from one sample, sequenced in a study of spatial heterogeneity in lung cancer. In TCRdb, the 5' RACE reads were re-called with MiXCR into one record per CDR3 protein. The sample lists about 100,000 distinct CDR3 sequences, about 4.4% seen once, with 21% in the top ten. Regarding the study as a whole: In tumors, expanded intratumoral alpha and beta TCR counts tracked mutation counts.

Indicated time point: sample taken at primary tumor resection. Which antigens these TCRs recognize remains unknown. Specimen: lung tumor tissue, collected at surgery. Source of these receptors: a male donor with early-stage non-small cell lung cancer.

There are a few counts of this clonotype. This chain connects TRBV6-2 or TRBV6-3 to TRBJ1-2; possibly TRBD1 for D (6 bases). Germline CDR1 is MNHEY and CDR2 is SVGEGT. The CDR3 spans 14 residues. V lost 5 bases and J lost 8, with 18 bases in between. In DNA, the CDR3 is TGTGCCAGCAGTACGAGACAGGCCTTTTGGGGCTACACCTTC. It specifies CASSTRQAFWGYTF.

In its sample, this clonotype was seen many times. The chain has TRBV27 and TRBJ1-1, with D unresolved. The V end lost 0 bases, the J end lost 6 bases, and 8 bases lay between the germline ends. Germline CDR1 MNHEY, CDR2 SMNVEV (reference sequence). This CDR3 region has 13 residues. The DNA for the CDR3 is TGTGCCAGCAGTTTATCAGGGTTGGCTGAAGCTTTCTTT. Translating it yields CASSLSGLAEAFF.

Many counts were recorded for this clonotype. The rearrangement uses TRBV7-8 and TRBJ2-3; D is uncertain. The length of the CDR3 is 14 residues. Germline CDR1 is SGHVS and CDR2 is FQNEAQ. V was cut by 3 bases and J by 2 bases, with 9 bases left in between. The DNA of the CDR3 is TGTGCCAGCAGCTTCGGGCTTTTCACAGATACGCAGTATTTT. This gives the protein CASSFGLFTDTQYF.

The table lists this clonotype with a few counts. The J gene is TRBJ1-4, the V gene TRBV5-1; a possible D gene is TRBD1 (6 bases). V was shortened by 2 bases and J by 5 bases, with 16 bases between the two germline ends. The V gene's germline CDR1 is SGHRS and CDR2 YFSETQ. This CDR3 is 16 amino acids long. CDR3 nucleotides: TGCGCCAGCAGCTTCCAAACAGGGAGTATAAATGAAAAACTGTTTTTT. This codes for CASSFQTGSINEKLFF.

There are many counts of this clonotype. The chain combines TRBV30 with TRBJ2-5, with 11 bases matching TRBD2. The trim removed 0 bases at V and 7 bases at J, leaving 1 base unmatched. Per the germline V gene, CDR1 is GTSNPN and CDR2 is SVGIG (reference sequence). The CDR3 is 13 residues long. The CDR3 DNA sequence: TGTGCCTGGAGTGTTACTAGCGGGGGGACCCAGTACTTC. Amino acids: CAWSVTSGGTQYF.